This record concerns one TCR beta chain sequence. Antigen specificity is unknown. Generated by immunoSEQ multiplex PCR, the TCRdb table keeps only in-frame clones and is missing some. Of more than 95,000 clones listed, around 89% were seen once; the top ten hold 9% to 9.5%. The source of the sample is a study of T cell responses to AZD1222 COVID-19 vaccine. Broader study findings: Along spike, vaccine-associated CD4 TCRs were found throughout, with dominance at 160-218 and 743-854. Repertoires were obtained only post-peak T cell response.

Germline lookup yields CDR1 WSHSY and CDR2 SAAADI. V gave up 6 bases and J gave up 1 base, with 11 bases separating them. The CDR3 contains 14 residues. The sequence was obtained from an adult in good health. The sample was peripheral blood, taken on day 0 of AZD1222 vaccination. The V gene is TRBV10-2, the J gene TRBJ2-3; TRBD1 is a possible D gene (6 bases). The CDR3 reads CASRLEGGTDTQYF. The CDR3 DNA sequence: TGCGCCAGCAGGCTTGAGGGGGGCACAGATACGCAGTATTTT.